The 8 T cell receptor beta chains given below trace back to one sample, sequenced in a study of vaccination and CD4 T cells after COVID-19. Cultured CD4+ T cell DNA underwent sequencing with the Oncomine TCR Beta short-read assay. TCRdb fed the PCR reads into MiXCR, producing one record per CDR3 protein. The sample holds roughly 17,000 distinct CDR3 sequences, about 21% seen once. The antigens of these receptors remain unknown. Sample treatment: roughly 11-day PBMC culture with coronavirus spike peptide pools or control peptides (ViraFEST assay). Material for sequencing was cultured CD4+ T cells from blood. The receptors were gathered from a human donor with COVID-19.

The DNA of the CDR3 is TGCAGTGCTAGAATTGGGAGGACAGGGTATACTGAGCAGTTCTTC. Protein sequence: CSARIGRTGYTEQFF. This chain connects TRBV20-1 to TRBJ2-1, with 8 bases aligning to TRBD1. The CDR3 runs to 15 residues. Germline CDR1 reads DFQATT; CDR2 reads SNEGSKA (reference sequence). V was clipped by 2 bases and J by 9 bases; unmatched bases: 12.

J is TRBJ2-1 and V is TRBV30, with D unclear. The CDR3 is 12 residues long. The germline CDR1 and CDR2 sequences are GTSNPN and SVGIG (reference sequence). Trimming took 2 bases from V and 5 from J, leaving 7 bases between them. The CDR3 region has the DNA TGTGCCTGGAGTCCCTCTAACAATGAGCAGTTCTTC. It codes for CAWSPSNNEQFF.

The CDR3 DNA is TGCAGTGCTAGAAAAGATGGACAGGGTTTTCTGTTCTCCTACGAGCAGTACTTC. Its protein product is CSARKDGQGFLFSYEQYF. The gene calls are TRBV20-1 and TRBJ2-7; 8 nucleotides align to TRBD1. Germline trimming cut 2 bases from V and 0 bases from J; bases unmatched to any gene: 15. The CDR3 spans 18 residues. Germline CDR1 DFQATT, CDR2 SNEGSKA (reference sequence).

This clonotype was observed a few times. This chain joins TRBV2 and TRBJ1-5; a weak D match, TRBD1 (6 bases). The germline V gene encodes CDR1 SNHLY and CDR2 FYNNEI. The germline V and J ends were trimmed by 4 bases and 2 bases, with 15 bases remaining between them. The CDR3 contains 16 residues. In nucleotides, the CDR3 is TGTGCCAGCAGTGGTGACAGGAAAAGGCGCAATCAGCCCCAGCATTTT. Residues: CASSGDRKRRNQPQHF.

The V and J genes are TRBV5-1 and TRBJ1-1; D is unresolved. The germline gives CDR1 SGHRS, CDR2 YFSETQ. Trimming removed 4 bases from V and 1 base from J, with 11 bases in between. The CDR3 has 14 amino acids. CDR3 residues: CASSPAGRNTEAFF. The CDR3 DNA reads as TGCGCCAGCAGCCCAGCCGGAAGGAACACTGAAGCTTTCTTT.

This clonotype is labeled medium-sized. The J gene is TRBJ1-6, the V gene TRBV19; D gene ambiguous. The CDR3 is 16 amino acids. Trimming pared 1 base from V and 7 bases from J, leaving 14 bases between. Germline loops: CDR1 LNHDA, CDR2 SQIVND (reference sequence). CDR3 region: CASSIAAPNINSPLHF. CDR3 DNA: TGTGCCAGTAGTATAGCGGCCCCCAATATCAATTCACCCCTCCACTTT.

This rearrangement joins TRBV12-3 or TRBV12-4 to TRBJ2-2, with D possibly being TRBD1 (5 bases). Trimming shortened V by 5 bases and J by 5 bases, and 9 bases separated the two germline ends. This CDR3 is 13 amino acids long. The CDR3 is CASSEQATGELFF. The CDR3 DNA follows: TGTGCCAGCAGTGAACAGGCAACCGGGGAGCTGTTTTTT.

This rearrangement joins TRBV3-1 to TRBJ1-5; 8 bases are shared with TRBD1. From germline, CDR1 is LGHDT and CDR2 YNNKEL (reference sequence). Losses at the gene ends were 5 bases for V and 0 bases for J; bases not matched to a gene: 18. The CDR3 loop spans 20 amino acids. The CDR3 spells CASSGRTGSADTYSNQPQHF. Written as DNA, the CDR3 is TGTGCCAGCAGCGGACGGACAGGGTCCGCGGACACTTATAGCAATCAGCCCCAGCATTTT. The whole variable domain, remainder taken from reference TRBV3-1 and TRBJ1-5, is DTAVSQTPKYLVTQMGNDKSIKCEQNLGHDTMYWYKQDSKKFLKIMFSYNNKELIINETVPNRFSPKSPDKAHLNLHINSLELGDSAVYFCASSGRTGSADTYSNQPQHFGDGTRLSIL.